This TCR beta chain was found in a study of post-analysis software for immune sequencing data. The germline V gene has CDR1 DFQATT and CDR2 SNEGSKA (reference sequence). This CDR3 comprises 15 residues. Regarding the study as a whole: A handful of TRBV segments were significantly more frequent in patients than in controls. TRBV5-6, TRBV5-1 and TRBV20-1 were among these segments.

This clonotype has more than one count but fewer than ten. Its specificity is not known. Presence of unique molecular identifiers characterized the TCR beta cDNA libraries. One entry per CDR3 protein results from TCRdb running MiXCR on the PCR reads. The table records around 770,000 distinct CDR3 sequences, about half of them present only once. Sequencing used blood. This chain joins TRBV20-1 and TRBJ2-4, with TRBD2 matching over 8 bases. The tail of the sequence fits TRBJ2-7 better, so the J call may be wrong. This TCR derives from a girl aged 5 to 17 with multiple sclerosis. The CDR3 spells CSARDPSGSLYEQYF. The CDR3, as DNA: TGCAGTGCTAGAGATCCCAGCGGGAGCCTTTACGAGCAGTACTTC.